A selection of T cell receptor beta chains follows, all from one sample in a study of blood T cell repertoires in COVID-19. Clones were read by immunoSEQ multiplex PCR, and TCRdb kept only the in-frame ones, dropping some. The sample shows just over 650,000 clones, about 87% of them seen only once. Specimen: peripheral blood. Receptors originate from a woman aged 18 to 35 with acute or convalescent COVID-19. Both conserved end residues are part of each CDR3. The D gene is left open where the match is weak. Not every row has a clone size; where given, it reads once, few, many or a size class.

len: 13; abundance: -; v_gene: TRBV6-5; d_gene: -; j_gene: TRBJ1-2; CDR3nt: TGTGCCAGCAGTTACCGTAGAGGTTATGGCTACACCTTC; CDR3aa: CASSYRRGYGYTF
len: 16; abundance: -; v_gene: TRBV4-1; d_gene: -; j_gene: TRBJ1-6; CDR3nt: TGCGCCAGCAGCCAAGATTGGGCCCTGGGAGGTTCACCCCTCCACTTT; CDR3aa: CASSQDWALGGSPLHF
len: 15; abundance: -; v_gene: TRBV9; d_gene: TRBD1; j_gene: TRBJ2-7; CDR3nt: TGTGCCAGCAGCGTAAATTGGGACAGAGGCTACGAGCAGTACTTC; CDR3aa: CASSVNWDRGYEQYF
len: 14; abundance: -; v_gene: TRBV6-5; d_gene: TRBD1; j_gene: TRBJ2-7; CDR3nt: TGTGCCAGCAGTTACCAGGACAGGTCCTACGAGCAGTACTTC; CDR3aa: CASSYQDRSYEQYF
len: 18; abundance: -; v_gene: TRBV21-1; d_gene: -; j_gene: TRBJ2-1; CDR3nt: TGTGCCAGCAGTCATCCTCCTACCGGGACAGGGGATACGAATGAGCAGTTCTTC; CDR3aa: CASSHPPTGTGDTNEQFF
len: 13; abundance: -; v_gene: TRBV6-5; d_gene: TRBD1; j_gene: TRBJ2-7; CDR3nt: TGTGCCAGCAGCAGGACAGGGGTCTACGAGCAGTACTTC; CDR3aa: CASSRTGVYEQYF
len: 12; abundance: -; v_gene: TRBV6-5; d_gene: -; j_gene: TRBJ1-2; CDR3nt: TGTGCCAGCTCTGCCGGCGGGGGTGGCTACACCTTC; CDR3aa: CASSAGGGGYTF
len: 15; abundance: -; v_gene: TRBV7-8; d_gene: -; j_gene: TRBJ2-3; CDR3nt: TGTGCCAGCAGCCCGCGGTTTGGCGGCACAGATACGCAGTATTTT; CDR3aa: CASSPRFGGTDTQYF
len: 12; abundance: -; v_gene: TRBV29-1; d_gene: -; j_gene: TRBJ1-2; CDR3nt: TGCAGCGTCCTCGACATTAACTATGGCTACACCTTC; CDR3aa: CSVLDINYGYTF
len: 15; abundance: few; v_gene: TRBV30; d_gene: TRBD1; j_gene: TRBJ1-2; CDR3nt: TGTGCCTGGAGTCCATTGGACAGGGTAGGCTATGGCTACACCTTC; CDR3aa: CAWSPLDRVGYGYTF
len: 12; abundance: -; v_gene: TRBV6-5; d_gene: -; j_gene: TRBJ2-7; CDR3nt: TGTGCCAGCTATGGCGGGACCGGAGGAGAGTACTTC; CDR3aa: CASYGGTGGEYF
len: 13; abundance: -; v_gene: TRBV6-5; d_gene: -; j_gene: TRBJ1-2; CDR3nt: TGTGCCAGCATTTCCACAGGAGCTTATGGCTACACCTTC; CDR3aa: CASISTGAYGYTF
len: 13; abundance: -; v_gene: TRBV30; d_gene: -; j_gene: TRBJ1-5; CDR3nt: TGTGCCTGGAGTCCACAGGGCAATCAGCCCCAGCATTTT; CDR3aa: CAWSPQGNQPQHF
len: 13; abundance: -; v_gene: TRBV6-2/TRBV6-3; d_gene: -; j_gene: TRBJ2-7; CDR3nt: TGTGCCAGCAGTAGACAGGTCTCCTACGAGCAGTACTTC; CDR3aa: CASSRQVSYEQYF
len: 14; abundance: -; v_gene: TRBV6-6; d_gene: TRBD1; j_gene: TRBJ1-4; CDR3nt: TGTGCCAGCAGTAGGGACAGTCTTAATGAAAAACTGTTTTTT; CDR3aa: CASSRDSLNEKLFF
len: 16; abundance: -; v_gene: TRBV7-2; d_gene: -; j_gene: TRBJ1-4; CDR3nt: TGTGCCAGCAGCTTATACACACCCAGGACTAATGAAAAACTGTTTTTT; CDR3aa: CASSLYTPRTNEKLFF
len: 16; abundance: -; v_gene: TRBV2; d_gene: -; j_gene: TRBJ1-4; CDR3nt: TGTGCCAGCAAGGAGAGGGATCGTTCCCTTAATGAAAAACTGTTTTTT; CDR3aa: CASKERDRSLNEKLFF
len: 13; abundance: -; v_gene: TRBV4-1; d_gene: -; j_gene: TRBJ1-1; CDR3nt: TGCGCCGTTCTCGCAACAGGGTGGACTGAAGCTTTCTTT; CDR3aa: CAVLATGWTEAFF
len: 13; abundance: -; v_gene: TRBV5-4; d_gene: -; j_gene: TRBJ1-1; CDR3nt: TGTGCCAGCAGCTTGTGGGAGAGCACTGAAGCTTTCTTT; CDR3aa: CASSLWESTEAFF
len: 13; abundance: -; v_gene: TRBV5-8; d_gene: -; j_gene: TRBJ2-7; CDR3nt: TGTGCCAGCAGTCTAGCTAGGAATCTGGAGCAGTACTTC; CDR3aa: CASSLARNLEQYF
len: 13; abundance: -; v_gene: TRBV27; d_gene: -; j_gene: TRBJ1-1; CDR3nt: TGTGCCAGCAGTTTGGGAGGGAGCACTGAAGCTTTCTTT; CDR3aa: CASSLGGSTEAFF
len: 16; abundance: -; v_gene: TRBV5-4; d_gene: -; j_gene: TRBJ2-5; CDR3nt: TGTGCCAGCAGCCGGTTGGGTCGGCAGGGTGGTGAGACCCAGTACTTC; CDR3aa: CASSRLGRQGGETQYF
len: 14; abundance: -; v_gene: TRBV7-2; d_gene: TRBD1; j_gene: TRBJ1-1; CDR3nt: TGTGCCAGCAGCTCACAGGGGGCTGGGACTGAAGCTTTCTTT; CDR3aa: CASSSQGAGTEAFF
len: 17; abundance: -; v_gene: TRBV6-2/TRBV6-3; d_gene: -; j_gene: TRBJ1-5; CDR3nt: TGTGCCAGCAGCCCCTCCGGGGGGGGCTACAGCAATCAGCCCCAGCATTTT; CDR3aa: CASSPSGGGYSNQPQHF
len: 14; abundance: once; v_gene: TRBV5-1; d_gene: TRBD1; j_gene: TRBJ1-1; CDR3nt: TGCGCCAGCAGCTCCGGACAGGGCGTCACTGAAGCTTTCTTT; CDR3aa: CASSSGQGVTEAFF
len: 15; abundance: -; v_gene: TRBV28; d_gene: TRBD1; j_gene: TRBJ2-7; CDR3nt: TGTGCCAGCCACACATGGGACAGGAGCTCCTACGAGCAGTACTTC; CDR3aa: CASHTWDRSSYEQYF
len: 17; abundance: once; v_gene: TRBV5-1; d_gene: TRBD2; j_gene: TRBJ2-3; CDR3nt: TGCGCCAGCAGCAAATCCACTAGCGGGGGGGCAGCAGATACGCAGTATTTT; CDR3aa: CASSKSTSGGAADTQYF
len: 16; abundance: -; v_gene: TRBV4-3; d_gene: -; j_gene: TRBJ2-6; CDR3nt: TGCGCCAGCAGCCTCCAATACATCTCTGGGGCCAACGTCCTGACTTTC; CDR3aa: CASSLQYISGANVLTF
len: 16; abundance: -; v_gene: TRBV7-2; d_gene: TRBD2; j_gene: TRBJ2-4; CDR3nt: TGTGCCAGCAGCTACGGACTAGCTCTGGCCAAAAACATTCAGTACTTC; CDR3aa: CASSYGLALAKNIQYF
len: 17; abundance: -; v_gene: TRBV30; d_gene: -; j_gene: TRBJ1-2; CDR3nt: TGTGCCTGGAGCGCCATCCGGGTGGGGGCGTGGAGCTATGGCTACACCTTC; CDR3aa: CAWSAIRVGAWSYGYTF
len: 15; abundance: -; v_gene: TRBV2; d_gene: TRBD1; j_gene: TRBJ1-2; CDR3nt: TGTGCCAGCAGTGGAGTAGGGACAGGAATCTATGGCTACACCTTC; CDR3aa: CASSGVGTGIYGYTF
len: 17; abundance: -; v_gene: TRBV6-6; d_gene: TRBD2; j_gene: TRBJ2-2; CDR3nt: TGTGCCAGCAGTCGGCCCTTGAGTGGCGGGGGATCCGGGGAGCTGTTTTTT; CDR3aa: CASSRPLSGGGSGELFF
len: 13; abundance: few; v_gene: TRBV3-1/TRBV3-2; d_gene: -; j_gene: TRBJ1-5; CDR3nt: TGTGCCAGCAGCCGGCAGATGAATCAGCCCCAGCATTTT; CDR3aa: CASSRQMNQPQHF
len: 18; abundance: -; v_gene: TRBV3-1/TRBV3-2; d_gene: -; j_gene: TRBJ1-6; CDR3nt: TGTGCCAGCAGCCAAGAACAGGCTTCCAGCTCCTATAATTCACCCCTCCACTTT; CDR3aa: CASSQEQASSSYNSPLHF
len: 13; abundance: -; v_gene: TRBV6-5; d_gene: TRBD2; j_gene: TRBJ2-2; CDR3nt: TGTGCCAGCAGTTACGGGGGGGCCGGGGAGCTGTTTTTT; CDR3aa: CASSYGGAGELFF
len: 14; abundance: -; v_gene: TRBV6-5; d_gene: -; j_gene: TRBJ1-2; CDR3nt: TGTGCCAGCAGTTACAGGCAGGGCAACTATGGCTACACCTTC; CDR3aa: CASSYRQGNYGYTF
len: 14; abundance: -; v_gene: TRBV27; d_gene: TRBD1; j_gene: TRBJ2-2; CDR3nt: TGTGCCAGCAGTCCAGGACAGGGAACCGGGGAGCTGTTTTTT; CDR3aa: CASSPGQGTGELFF
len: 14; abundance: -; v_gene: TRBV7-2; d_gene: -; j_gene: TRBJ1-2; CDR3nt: TGTGCCAGCAGCTTAGGGGGCGTCGGCTATGGCTACACCTTC; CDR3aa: CASSLGGVGYGYTF
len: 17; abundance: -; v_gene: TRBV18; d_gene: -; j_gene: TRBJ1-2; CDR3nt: TGTGCCAGCTCACCAGGGGCAGGGGAGTATGTAAACTATGGCTACACCTTC; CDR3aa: CASSPGAGEYVNYGYTF
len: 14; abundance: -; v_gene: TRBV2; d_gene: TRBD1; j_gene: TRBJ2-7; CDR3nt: TGTGCCAGCAGGGGGATACAGGGGTGGTACGAGCAGTACTTC; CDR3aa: CASRGIQGWYEQYF
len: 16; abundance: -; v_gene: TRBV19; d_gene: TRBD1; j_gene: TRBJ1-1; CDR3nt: TGTGCCAGTAGGAACACAATGATAAGTGGGACAGAAGAAGCTTTCTTT; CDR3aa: CASRNTMISGTEEAFF
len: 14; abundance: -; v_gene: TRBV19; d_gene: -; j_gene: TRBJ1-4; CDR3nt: TGTGCCAGTAATACAGGGCCAACTAATGAAAAACTGTTTTTT; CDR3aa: CASNTGPTNEKLFF
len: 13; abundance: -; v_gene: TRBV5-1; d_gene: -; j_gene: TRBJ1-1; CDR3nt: TGCGCCAGCAGCCCACTGGGAGATGGTGAAGCTTTCTTT; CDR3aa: CASSPLGDGEAFF
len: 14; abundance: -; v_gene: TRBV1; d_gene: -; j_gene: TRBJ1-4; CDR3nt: TGCACCAGCAGCCGACAGGGGCCTGGGGAAAAACTGTTTTTT; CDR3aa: CTSSRQGPGEKLFF
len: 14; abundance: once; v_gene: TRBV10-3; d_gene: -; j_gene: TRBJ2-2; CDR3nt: TGTGCCATCGGAGGGTCCGTAACCACCGGGGAGCTGTTTTTT; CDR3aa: CAIGGSVTTGELFF